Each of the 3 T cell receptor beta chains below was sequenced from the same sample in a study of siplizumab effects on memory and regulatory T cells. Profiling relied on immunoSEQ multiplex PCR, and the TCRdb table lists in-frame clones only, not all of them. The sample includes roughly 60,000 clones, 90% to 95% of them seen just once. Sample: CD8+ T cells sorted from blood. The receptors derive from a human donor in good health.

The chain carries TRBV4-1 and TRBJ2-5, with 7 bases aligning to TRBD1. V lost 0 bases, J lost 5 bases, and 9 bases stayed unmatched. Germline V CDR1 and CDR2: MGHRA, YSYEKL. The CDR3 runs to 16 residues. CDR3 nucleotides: TGCGCCAGCAGCCAAGATCAGAACAGGGGTTACGAGACCCAGTACTTC. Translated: CASSQDQNRGYETQYF.

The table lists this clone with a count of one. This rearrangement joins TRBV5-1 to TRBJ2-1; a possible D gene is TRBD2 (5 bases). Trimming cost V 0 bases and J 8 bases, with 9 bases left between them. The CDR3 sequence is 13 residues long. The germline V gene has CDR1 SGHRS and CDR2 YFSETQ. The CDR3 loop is CASSLVEGDEQFF. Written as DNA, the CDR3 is TGCGCCAGCAGCTTGGTTGAGGGAGATGAGCAGTTCTTC.

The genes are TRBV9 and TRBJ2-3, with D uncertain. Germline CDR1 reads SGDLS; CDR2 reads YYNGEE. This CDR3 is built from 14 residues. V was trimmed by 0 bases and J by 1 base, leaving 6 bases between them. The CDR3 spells CASSVESGTDTQYF. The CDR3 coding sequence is TGTGCCAGCAGCGTAGAATCTGGCACAGATACGCAGTATTTT.